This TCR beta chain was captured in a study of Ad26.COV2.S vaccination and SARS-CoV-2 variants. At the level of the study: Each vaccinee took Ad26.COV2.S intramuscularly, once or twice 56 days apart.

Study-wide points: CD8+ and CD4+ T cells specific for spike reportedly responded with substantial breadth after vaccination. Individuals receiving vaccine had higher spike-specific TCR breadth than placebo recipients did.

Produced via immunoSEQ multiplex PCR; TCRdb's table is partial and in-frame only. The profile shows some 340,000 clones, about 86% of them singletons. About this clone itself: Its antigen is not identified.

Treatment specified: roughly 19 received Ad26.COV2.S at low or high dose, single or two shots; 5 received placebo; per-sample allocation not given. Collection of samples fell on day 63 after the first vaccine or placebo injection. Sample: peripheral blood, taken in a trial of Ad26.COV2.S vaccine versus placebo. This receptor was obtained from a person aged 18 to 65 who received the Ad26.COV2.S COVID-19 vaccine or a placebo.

The CDR3 loop reads CASSPDGGPSYEKLFF. DNA of the CDR3: TGTGCCAGCTCACCAGACGGGGGCCCCTCCTATGAAAAACTGTTTTTT. The chain employs TRBV18 and TRBJ1-4; tentative D call: TRBD1 (6 bases). V was shortened by 2 bases and J by 6 bases, with 16 bases between the two germline ends. From germline, CDR1 is KGHSH and CDR2 LQKENI. CDR3 size: 16 residues.